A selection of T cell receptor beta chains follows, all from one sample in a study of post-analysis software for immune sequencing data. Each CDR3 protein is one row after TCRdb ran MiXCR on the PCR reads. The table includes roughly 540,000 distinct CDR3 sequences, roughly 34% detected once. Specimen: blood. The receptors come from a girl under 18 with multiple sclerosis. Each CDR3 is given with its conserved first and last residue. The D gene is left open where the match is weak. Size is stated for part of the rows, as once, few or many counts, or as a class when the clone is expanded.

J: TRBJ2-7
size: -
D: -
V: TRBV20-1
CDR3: CSARLWNEQYF
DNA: TGCAGTGCTAGACTCTGGAATGAGCAGTACTTC

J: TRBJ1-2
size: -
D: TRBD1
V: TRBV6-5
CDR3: CASSSQQGSYTF
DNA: TGTGCCAGCAGTTCTCAACAGGGGAGCTACACCTTC

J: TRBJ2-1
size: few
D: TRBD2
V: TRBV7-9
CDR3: CASSVGALAGAYNEQFF
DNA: TGTGCCAGCAGCGTAGGTGCCCTAGCGGGGGCGTACAATGAGCAGTTCTTC

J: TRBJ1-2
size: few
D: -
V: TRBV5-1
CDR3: CASSAEFAGYTF
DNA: TGCGCCAGCAGCGCCGAGTTCGCTGGCTACACCTTC

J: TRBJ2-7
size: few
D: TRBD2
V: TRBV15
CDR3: CATQDLAGGSYEQYF
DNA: TGTGCCACCCAAGATTTAGCGGGGGGGTCCTACGAGCAGTACTTC

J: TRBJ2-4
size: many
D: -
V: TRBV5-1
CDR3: CASSLSGGVKNIQYF
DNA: TGCGCCAGCAGCTTATCAGGGGGGGTCAAAAACATTCAGTACTTC

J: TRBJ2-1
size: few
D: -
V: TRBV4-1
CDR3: CASSQETGEIYNEQFF
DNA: TGCGCCAGCAGCCAAGAAACGGGGGAAATCTACAATGAGCAGTTCTTC

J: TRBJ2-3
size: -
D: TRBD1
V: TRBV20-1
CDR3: CSARDGQGVPDTQYF
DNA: TGCAGTGCTAGAGATGGACAGGGAGTACCAGATACGCAGTATTTT

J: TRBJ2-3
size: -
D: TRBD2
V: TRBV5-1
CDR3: CASSRKGLAGQRASTDTQYF
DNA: TGCGCCAGCAGCCGAAAGGGACTAGCGGGTCAGAGAGCTAGCACAGATACGCAGTATTTT

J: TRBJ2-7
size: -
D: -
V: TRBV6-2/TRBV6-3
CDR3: CASNRVRGGEQYF
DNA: TGTGCCAGCAACAGGGTTAGGGGTGGCGAGCAGTACTTC

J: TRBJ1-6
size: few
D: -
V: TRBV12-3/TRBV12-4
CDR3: CASSLVTDNSPLHF
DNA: TGTGCCAGCAGTTTAGTTACCGATAATTCACCCCTCCACTTT

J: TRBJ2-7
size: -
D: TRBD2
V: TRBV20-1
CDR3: CSASPERGGSYNEQYF
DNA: TGCAGTGCGTCCCCAGAGCGGGGAGGATCCTACAATGAGCAGTACTTC

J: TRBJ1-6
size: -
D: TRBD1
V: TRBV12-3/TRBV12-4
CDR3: CASTLPGQGESPLHF
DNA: TGTGCCAGCACCCTACCGGGACAGGGGGAATCACCCCTCCACTTT

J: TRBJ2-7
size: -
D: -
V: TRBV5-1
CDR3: CASSLDRALHEQYF
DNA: TGCGCCAGCAGCTTGGACAGGGCACTCCACGAGCAGTACTTC

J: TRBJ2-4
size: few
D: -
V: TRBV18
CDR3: CASSPGANEQYF
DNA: TGTGCCAGCTCACCAGGGGCCAATGAGCAGTACTTC

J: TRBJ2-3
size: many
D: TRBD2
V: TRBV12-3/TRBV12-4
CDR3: CASRSSGVSTDTQYF
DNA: TGTGCCAGCAGATCTAGCGGGGTTAGCACAGATACGCAGTATTTT